A single sample is the source of the 32 T cell receptor beta chains below, sequenced in a study of CD8 T cells in ankylosing spondylitis. Study results and limitations: Among TCR beta sequences, a motif of several highly homologous variants appeared characteristic of ankylosing spondylitis blood.

In TCRdb, the 5' RACE reads were re-called with MiXCR into one record per CDR3 protein. The sample holds more than 650,000 distinct CDR3 sequences; 12% are singletons and the top ten take about 0.5%. Their antigens remain unidentified. Sequencing input: blood, either unsorted or a sorted T cell fraction (not recorded which). The origin of the receptors is a male donor with ankylosing spondylitis.

This clonotype was found many times. V usage is TRBV20-1 and J usage is TRBJ1-6; TRBD1 matches 7 bases. The CDR3 covers 16 residues. Germline values: CDR1 DFQATT, CDR2 SNEGSKA (reference sequence). Losses at the gene ends were 5 bases for V and 2 bases for J; bases not matched to a gene: 9. Here the CDR3 reads CSAPPGGNTYNSPLHF. DNA of the CDR3: TGCAGTGCTCCCCCAGGGGGTAATACCTATAATTCACCCCTCCACTTT.

The V call is TRBV20-1, the J call TRBJ1-1, with 8 bases matching TRBD1. Germline loops: CDR1 DFQATT, CDR2 SNEGSKA (reference sequence). The CDR3 runs 14 residues. Germline trimming cut 2 bases from V and 1 base from J; bases unmatched to any gene: 3. The CDR3 DNA sequence: TGCAGTGCTAGACGGGGGACAGGGAACACTGAAGCTTTCTTT. Translation gives CSARRGTGNTEAFF.

The V and J genes are TRBV5-8 and TRBJ1-4, with D unresolved. The CDR3 contains 13 residues. The V and J ends lost 2 bases and 8 bases respectively, with 10 bases between them. Germline-derived CDR1 and CDR2 are SGHTS and YDEGEE. This chain's CDR3 is CASSFNTEEKLFF. CDR3 bases: TGTGCCAGCAGCTTTAACACGGAGGAAAAACTGTTTTTT.

The sample holds many counts of this clonotype. J is TRBJ2-5 and V is TRBV11-2; unclear D gene. With 7 bases removed from V and 5 bases from J, the gap between germline ends came to 11 bases. The CDR3 has 12 amino acids. CDR1 is SGHAT, CDR2 FQNNGV, per germline. CDR3 residues: CASTSSQETQYF. CDR3 coding DNA: TGTGCCAGCACCTCTTCACAGGAGACCCAGTACTTC.

CDR3 residues: CATSRVREQFF. The CDR3 DNA reads as TGTGCCACCAGCAGAGTCCGGGAGCAGTTCTTC. The J gene is TRBJ2-1, the V gene TRBV15; D not resolved. This CDR3 is 11 amino acids long. Germline lookup yields CDR1 LNHNV and CDR2 YYDKDF (reference sequence). Trimming shortened V by 1 base and J by 10 bases, and 5 bases separated the two germline ends.

This clonotype was detected only a few times. J is TRBJ1-4 and V is TRBV20-1; D is perhaps TRBD1 (5 bases). V shed 1 base and J shed 6 bases, with 12 bases lying between them. The CDR3 has 14 residues. CDR1 DFQATT and CDR2 SNEGSKA come from the germline V gene (reference sequence). The CDR3 DNA reads TGCAGTGCTAGAGGGCACGGGACCGATGAAAAACTGTTTTTT. This encodes CSARGHGTDEKLFF.

The V and J genes are TRBV20-1 and TRBJ2-5, with unresolved D. Trimming removed 6 bases at V and 2 bases at J, with 7 bases between. CDR3 length equals 11 residues. The germline CDR1 and CDR2 sequences are DFQATT and SNEGSKA (reference sequence). Written as DNA, the CDR3 is TGCAGTGCCGCAGATCAAGAGACCCAGTACTTC. Translated: CSAADQETQYF.

The gene calls are TRBV9 and TRBJ1-6; D not resolved. Germline V lookup: CDR1 SGDLS, CDR2 YYNGEE. There are 15 residues in the CDR3. Trimming pared 1 base from V and 6 bases from J, leaving 11 bases between. The CDR3 DNA is TGTGCCAGCAGCGTAAGTAGGGCTAGTAATTCACCCCTCCACTTT. Its protein product is CASSVSRASNSPLHF. The full variable domain, rest sourced from reference TRBV9 and TRBJ1-6, is DSGVTQTPKHLITATGQRVTLRCSPRSGDLSVYWYQQSLDQGLQFLIQYYNGEERAKGNILERFSAQQFPDLHSELNLSSLELGDSALYFCASSVSRASNSPLHFGNGTRLTVT.

CDR3 in DNA: TGTGCCAGCAGTCAGGGGACAGGGATCACTGAAGCTTTCTTT. It specifies CASSQGTGITEAFF. The chain links TRBV6-5 to TRBJ1-1; 9 positions match TRBD1. J lost 4 bases, V lost 5 bases, and 5 bases had no gene match. Germline CDR1 and CDR2: MNHEY and SVGAGI. This CDR3 is built from 14 residues.

In this sample, this clonotype turned up a few times. V gene TRBV4-2 combines with J gene TRBJ2-7; TRBD2 matches at 7 bases. The CDR3 runs to 17 residues. Trimming at V came to 0 bases and at J to 2 bases, leaving 10 bases not matched to a gene. CDR1 is LGHNA, CDR2 YNFKEQ, per germline. In DNA form, the CDR3 reads TGTGCCAGCAGCCAAGATCGGGGAAGCGGGAAGACCTACGAGCAGTACTTC. Its protein product is CASSQDRGSGKTYEQYF.

This chain joins TRBV7-2 and TRBJ1-1; D possibly corresponds to TRBD1 (6 bases). The CDR3 covers 12 residues. The germline CDR1 and CDR2 sequences are SGHTA and FQGNSA. Between the trimmed V and J ends, which lost 4 bases and 10 bases, there was a span of 13 bases. The DNA of the CDR3 is TGTGCCAGCAGCTATGATCAGGGGACAGCTTTCTTT. Protein sequence: CASSYDQGTAFF.

This clonotype was counted a few times. This CDR3 reads CASSQYGQGNTEAFF. Here the CDR3 DNA reads TGCGCCAGCAGCCAATACGGGCAGGGTAACACTGAAGCTTTCTTT. The chain combines TRBV4-3 with TRBJ1-1, with a weak D call TRBD1 (5 bases). The germline V and J ends were trimmed by 2 bases and 2 bases, with 12 bases remaining between them. Per germline, CDR1 LGHNA and CDR2 YSLEER. The CDR3 consists of 15 residues.

This clonotype was detected only once. Germline and junction disagree at one end, which may indicate a read error. The V and J genes are TRBV6-1 and TRBJ2-5; no firm D call. The germline V gene encodes CDR1 MNHNS and CDR2 SASEGT. The CDR3 runs 14 residues. The CDR3 DNA is TGTGCCAGCAGCCGACGGTCAACTCAAGGGACCCAGTACTTC. Its protein is CASSRRSTQGTQYF.

This clonotype was observed at least ten times. The genes are TRBV12-3 or TRBV12-4 and TRBJ2-4, with a weak D call TRBD1 (6 bases). CDR3 size: 14 residues. Deletions cut 8 bases from V and 1 base from J, with 12 bases between. The CDR3 sequence: CASVPTGAKNIQYF. The DNA of the CDR3 is TGTGCCAGCGTCCCCACAGGGGCCAAAAACATTCAGTACTTC.

This clonotype occurred a few times. This chain links TRBV12-3 or TRBV12-4 with TRBJ2-7; no clear D gene. V was trimmed by 5 bases and J by 3 bases, leaving 11 bases between them. The CDR3 covers 13 residues. CDR3 DNA sequence: TGTGCCAGCAGTACCGGGCCAATCTACGAGCAGTACTTC. Translated: CASSTGPIYEQYF.

The J gene is TRBJ1-2, the V gene TRBV6-4; D gene ambiguous. The CDR3 is made up of 14 amino acids. Trimming took off 4 bases at V and 2 bases at J, with 11 bases between the two ends. CDR1 MRHNA and CDR2 SNTAGT come from the germline V gene. CDR3 DNA sequence: TGTGCCAGCAGTGCGGAGAGAGGCAACTATGGCTACACCTTC. This translates into CASSAERGNYGYTF.

This clonotype was picked up a small number of times. This chain's CDR3 is CASSLRSEKLFF. The CDR3 DNA reads as TGTGCCAGCAGTTTGAGGTCTGAAAAACTGTTTTTT. This chain uses TRBV12-3 or TRBV12-4 with TRBJ1-4; D is unclear. CDR3 length: 12 amino acids. The V gene lost 3 bases and the J gene lost 7 bases, with 6 bases spanning the gap.

This clonotype occurred many times. This sequence joins TRBV20-1 and TRBJ1-1, with D perhaps matching TRBD1 (5 bases). The germline V and J ends were trimmed by 0 bases and 3 bases, with 17 bases remaining between them. The CDR3 has 16 amino acids. The germline V gene encodes CDR1 DFQATT and CDR2 SNEGSKA (reference sequence). The CDR3 loop reads CSARDRRVIGDTEAFF. The CDR3 nucleotides read TGCAGTGCTAGAGACCGCAGGGTGATTGGGGACACTGAAGCTTTCTTT.

There are many counts of this clonotype. V is TRBV6-1 and J is TRBJ2-7; maybe TRBD2 (5 bases). The CDR3 is 13 residues long. Germline V gene data show CDR1 as MNHNS and CDR2 as SASEGT. V was shortened by 6 bases and J by 6 bases, with 15 bases between the two germline ends. The CDR3 loop is CASREREIAEQYF. The CDR3 coding sequence is TGTGCCAGCAGGGAGAGGGAGATAGCCGAGCAGTACTTC.

A few counts support this clonotype. The chain recombines TRBV10-2 with TRBJ2-1; TRBD2 aligns across 7 bases. Germline trimming cut 3 bases from V and 12 bases from J; bases unmatched to any gene: 2. The CDR3 runs to 11 residues. From germline, CDR1 is WSHSY and CDR2 SAAADI. CDR3 protein: CASSELAMQFF. The CDR3 DNA reads as TGCGCCAGCAGTGAACTAGCGATGCAGTTCTTC.

This clonotype showed up just a few times. An end of the junction differs from the germline gene, which may be a read error. The V call is TRBV7-7, the J call TRBJ2-2; a weak D match, TRBD1 (6 bases). The CDR3 runs to 17 residues. CDR1 and CDR2 (germline): SSHAT, FNYEAQ (reference sequence). This chain's CDR3 is CASSTGLAGANTGELFF. In nucleotides, the CDR3 is TGTGCTAGCAGCACAGGTCTGGCAGGGGCAAACACCGGGGAGCTGTTTTTT.

V is TRBV10-1 and J is TRBJ2-7; D ambiguous. CDR1 is WNHNN and CDR2 is SYGVQD in the germline V gene (reference sequence). This CDR3 spans 9 amino acids. Trimming pared 11 bases from V and 3 bases from J, leaving 5 bases between. The CDR3 protein is CAGDYEQYF. CDR3 nucleotides: TGCGCCGGGGACTACGAGCAGTACTTC.

The J gene is TRBJ2-1, the V gene TRBV6-1; the match to TRBD2 covers 12 bases. The length of the CDR3 is 14 residues. Germline CDR1 reads MNHNS; CDR2 reads SASEGT. Unmatched junction bases numbered 6, after V lost 6 bases and J lost 9 bases. CDR3 in amino acids: CASSPLLAGGEQFF. The CDR3 nucleotides read TGTGCCAGCAGCCCTTTACTAGCGGGGGGTGAGCAGTTCTTC.

A few counts support this clonotype. The chain couples TRBV4-2 to TRBJ2-7, with D perhaps given as TRBD1 or TRBD2 (5 bases each). From germline, CDR1 is LGHNA and CDR2 YNFKEQ. The V end was cut by 0 bases, the J end by 4 bases, with 13 bases between. CDR3 size: 15 residues. CDR3 protein: CASSQDLSREYEQYF. The DNA for the CDR3 is TGTGCCAGCAGCCAAGATTTGAGCAGGGAGTACGAGCAGTACTTC.

V is TRBV20-1 and J is TRBJ2-7; D possibly corresponds to TRBD2 (7 bases). This CDR3 is built from 14 residues. The V gene's germline CDR1 is DFQATT and CDR2 SNEGSKA (reference sequence). V was clipped by 3 bases and J by 7 bases, with 19 bases between them. The CDR3 DNA reads as TGCAGTGCTAGGGGAGGGACAAGCCTTGAAGAGCAGTACTTC. As protein: CSARGGTSLEEQYF.

This clonotype was observed a handful of times. This chain joins TRBV20-1 and TRBJ2-7; no definite D call. Trimming took off 3 bases at V and 2 bases at J, with 8 bases between the two ends. CDR1 and CDR2 from the germline V gene are DFQATT and SNEGSKA (reference sequence). This CDR3 has 12 residues. This CDR3 reads CSARISAYEQYF. The CDR3 DNA follows: TGCAGTGCTAGGATAAGCGCCTACGAGCAGTACTTC.

In its sample, this clonotype was seen many times. This chain links TRBV20-1 with TRBJ2-3, with D perhaps TRBD2 (5 bases). Germline CDR1 and CDR2: DFQATT and SNEGSKA (reference sequence). The V end lost 3 bases, the J end lost 0 bases, and 7 bases lay between the germline ends. This CDR3 comprises 13 residues. The CDR3 here is CSASGSSTDTQYF. The CDR3 DNA reads as TGCAGTGCTAGTGGGAGTAGCACAGATACGCAGTATTTT.

Only a few counts were recorded for this clonotype. The chain combines TRBV7-2 with TRBJ2-1, with 14 bases aligning to TRBD2. Unmatched junction bases numbered 3, after V lost 5 bases and J lost 12 bases. Germline values: CDR1 SGHTA, CDR2 FQGNSA. The length of the CDR3 is 13 residues. The CDR3 nucleotides are TGTGCCAGCAGCGTGACTAGCGGGGGGGGGCAGTTCTTC. It encodes CASSVTSGGGQFF.

This clonotype was seen repeatedly, ten times or more. The chain links TRBV7-2 to TRBJ2-5; D uncertain. Deletions cut 5 bases from V and 6 bases from J, with 13 bases between. Germline values: CDR1 SGHTA, CDR2 FQGNSA. The CDR3 runs 13 residues. The CDR3 DNA reads as TGTGCCAGCAGCCCCACCTGGGCCCAGACCCAGTACTTC. It codes for CASSPTWAQTQYF.

This clonotype appeared many times. The chain couples TRBV20-1 to TRBJ1-5; D is perhaps TRBD1 (5 bases). V lost 1 base to trimming and J lost 5 bases, with 9 bases between them. The CDR3 contains 13 residues. Germline values: CDR1 DFQATT, CDR2 SNEGSKA (reference sequence). CDR3 coding DNA: TGCAGTGCTAGAGCCACGGGGGATCAGCCCCAGCATTTT. Its protein is CSARATGDQPQHF.

In its sample, this clonotype was seen a few times. The chain carries TRBV29-1 and TRBJ2-1, with 11 bases that match TRBD2. V lost 4 bases and J lost 3; bases outside the gene matches: 14. CDR3 size: 18 residues. The germline gives CDR1 SQVTM, CDR2 ANQGSEA. CDR3 in amino acids: CSVAPLLAGGRGYNEQFF. CDR3 sequence (DNA): TGCAGCGTTGCCCCCCTCCTAGCGGGAGGTCGGGGCTACAATGAGCAGTTCTTC.

The CDR3 spells CSARLPRVAGGDEQFF. The CDR3 bases are TGCAGTGCTAGATTACCCCGGGTCGCCGGAGGCGATGAGCAGTTCTTC. The chain is built from TRBV20-1 and TRBJ2-1; tentatively, D is TRBD2 (5 bases). Germline V gives CDR1 DFQATT, CDR2 SNEGSKA (reference sequence). The ends were cut back, 2 bases at V and 8 bases at J, with 22 bases in the middle. The CDR3 is 16 amino acids.